The text below deals with one T cell receptor beta chain. The germline V gene encodes CDR1 SGHAT and CDR2 FQNNGV. The J segment lost 7 bases and the V segment lost 5 bases, leaving 6 bases of the junction unmatched. The CDR3 covers 13 residues. The assay was immunoSEQ multiplex PCR, and TCRdb's table has in-frame clones only and misses some. The sample contains fewer than 200,000 clones, around 93% of which appear only once. The sample comes from a study of control samples from healthy donors and cancer patients. The chain links TRBV11-2 to TRBJ1-2; TRBD1 matches at 8 bases. This clonotype originated in a woman aged 55-70 years in good health. Material for sequencing was blood. CDR3 residues: CASSPDRGRGYTF. The CDR3 nucleotides read TGTGCCAGCAGCCCAGACAGGGGACGTGGCTACACCTTC.